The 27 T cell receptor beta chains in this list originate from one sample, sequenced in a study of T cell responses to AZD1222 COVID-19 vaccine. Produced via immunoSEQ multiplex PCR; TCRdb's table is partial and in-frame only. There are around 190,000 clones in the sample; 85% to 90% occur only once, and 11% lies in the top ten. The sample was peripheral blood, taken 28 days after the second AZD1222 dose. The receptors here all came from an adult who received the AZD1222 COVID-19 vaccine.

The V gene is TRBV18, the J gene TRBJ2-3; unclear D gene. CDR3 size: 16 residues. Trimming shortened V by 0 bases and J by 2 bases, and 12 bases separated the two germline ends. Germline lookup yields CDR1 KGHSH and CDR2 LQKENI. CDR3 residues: CASSPPSSVLTDTQYF. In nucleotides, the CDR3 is TGTGCCAGCTCACCACCATCGAGCGTACTCACAGATACGCAGTATTTT.

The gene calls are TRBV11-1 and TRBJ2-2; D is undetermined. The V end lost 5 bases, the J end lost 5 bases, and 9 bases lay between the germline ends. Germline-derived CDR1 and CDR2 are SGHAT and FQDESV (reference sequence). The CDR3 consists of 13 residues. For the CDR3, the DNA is TGTGCCAGCAGCGACCGGGTTACCGGGGAGCTGTTTTTT. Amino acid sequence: CASSDRVTGELFF.

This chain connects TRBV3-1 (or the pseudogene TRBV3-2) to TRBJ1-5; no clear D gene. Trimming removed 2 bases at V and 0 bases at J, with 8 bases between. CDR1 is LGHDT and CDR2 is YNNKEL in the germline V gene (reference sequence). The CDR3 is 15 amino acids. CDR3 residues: CASSQYSNSNQPQHF. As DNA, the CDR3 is TGTGCCAGCAGCCAATACAGCAATAGCAATCAGCCCCAGCATTTT.

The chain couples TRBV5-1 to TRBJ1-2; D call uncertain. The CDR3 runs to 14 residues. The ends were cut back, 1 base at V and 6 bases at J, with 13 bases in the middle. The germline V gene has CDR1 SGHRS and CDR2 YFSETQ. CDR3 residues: CASSLLAPSNGYTF. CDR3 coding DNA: TGCGCCAGCAGCTTGTTGGCCCCTTCAAATGGCTACACCTTC.

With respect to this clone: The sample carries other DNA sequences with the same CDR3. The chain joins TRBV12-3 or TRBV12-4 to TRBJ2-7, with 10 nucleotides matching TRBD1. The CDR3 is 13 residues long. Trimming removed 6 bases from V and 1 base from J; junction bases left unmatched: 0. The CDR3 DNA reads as TGTGCCAGCAGGGGACAGGGGTCCTACGAGCAGTACTTC. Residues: CASRGQGSYEQYF.

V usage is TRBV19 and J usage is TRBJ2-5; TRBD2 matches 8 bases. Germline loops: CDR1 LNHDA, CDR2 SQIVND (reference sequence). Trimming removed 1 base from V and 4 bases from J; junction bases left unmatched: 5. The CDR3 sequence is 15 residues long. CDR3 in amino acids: CASSIGRGGRETQYF. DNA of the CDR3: TGTGCCAGTAGTATAGGTCGGGGGGGGCGAGAGACCCAGTACTTC.

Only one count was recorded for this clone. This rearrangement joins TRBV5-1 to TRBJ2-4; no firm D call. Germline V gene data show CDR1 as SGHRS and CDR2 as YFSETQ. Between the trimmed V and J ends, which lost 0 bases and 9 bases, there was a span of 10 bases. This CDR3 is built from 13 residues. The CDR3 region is CASSLGSIGIQYF. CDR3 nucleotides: TGCGCCAGCAGCTTGGGTAGTATCGGCATTCAGTACTTC.

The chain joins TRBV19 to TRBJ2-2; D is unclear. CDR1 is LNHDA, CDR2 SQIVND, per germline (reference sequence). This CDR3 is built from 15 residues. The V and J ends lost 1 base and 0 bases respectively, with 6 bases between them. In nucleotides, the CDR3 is TGTGCCAGTAGTATAGCACACGCGAACACCGGGGAGCTGTTTTTT. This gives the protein CASSIAHANTGELFF. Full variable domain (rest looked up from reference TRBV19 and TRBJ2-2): DGGITQSPKYLFRKEGQNVTLSCEQNLNHDAMYWYRQDPGQGLRLIYYSQIVNDFQKGDIAEGYSVSREKKESFPLTVTSAQKNPTAFYLCASSIAHANTGELFFGEGSRLTVL.

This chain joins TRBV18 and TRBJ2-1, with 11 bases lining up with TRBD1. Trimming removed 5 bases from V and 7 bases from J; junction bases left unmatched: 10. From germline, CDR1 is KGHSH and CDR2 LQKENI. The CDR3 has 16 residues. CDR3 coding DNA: TGTGCCAGCTCATCCACTGGACAGGGGGCGCTGAATGAGCAGTTCTTC. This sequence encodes CASSSTGQGALNEQFF.

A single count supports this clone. CDR3 in amino acids: CASSPRDPGTTDTQYF. Written as DNA, the CDR3 is TGTGCCAGCTCACCCCGGGACCCCGGCACGACAGATACGCAGTATTTT. The chain couples TRBV18 to TRBJ2-3; D might be TRBD1 or TRBD2, each matching 5 bases. The germline gives CDR1 KGHSH, CDR2 LQKENI. Trimming cost V 3 bases and J 3 bases, with 16 bases left between them. This CDR3 is 16 amino acids long.

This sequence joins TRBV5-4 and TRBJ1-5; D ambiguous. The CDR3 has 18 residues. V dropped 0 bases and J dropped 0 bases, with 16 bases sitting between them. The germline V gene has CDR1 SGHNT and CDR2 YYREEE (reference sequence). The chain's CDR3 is CASSLVGKRNYSNQPQHF. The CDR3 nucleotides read TGTGCCAGCAGCTTGGTCGGGAAGAGAAATTATAGCAATCAGCCCCAGCATTTT.

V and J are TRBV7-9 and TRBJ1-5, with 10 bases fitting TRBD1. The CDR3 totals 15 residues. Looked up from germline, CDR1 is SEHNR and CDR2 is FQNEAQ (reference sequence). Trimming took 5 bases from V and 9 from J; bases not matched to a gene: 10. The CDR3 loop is CASSIGTGDFWPQHF. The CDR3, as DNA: TGTGCCAGCAGCATCGGGACAGGGGACTTTTGGCCCCAGCATTTT.

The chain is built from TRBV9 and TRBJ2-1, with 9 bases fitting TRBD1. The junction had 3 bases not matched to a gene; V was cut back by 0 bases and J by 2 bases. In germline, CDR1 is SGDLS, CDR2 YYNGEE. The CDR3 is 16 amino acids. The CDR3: CASSVVDRGTYNEQFF. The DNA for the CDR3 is TGTGCCAGCAGCGTAGTAGACAGGGGGACCTACAATGAGCAGTTCTTC.

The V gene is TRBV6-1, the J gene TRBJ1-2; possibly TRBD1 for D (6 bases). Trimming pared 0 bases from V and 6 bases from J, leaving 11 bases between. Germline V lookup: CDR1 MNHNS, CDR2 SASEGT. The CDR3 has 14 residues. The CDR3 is CASSEATTGHGYTF. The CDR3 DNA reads TGTGCCAGCAGTGAAGCGACGACAGGACATGGCTACACCTTC.

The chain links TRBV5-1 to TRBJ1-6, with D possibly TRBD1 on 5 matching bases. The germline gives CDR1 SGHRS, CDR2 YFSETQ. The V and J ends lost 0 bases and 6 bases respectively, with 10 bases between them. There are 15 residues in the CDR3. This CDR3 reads CASSLEGRTNSPLHF. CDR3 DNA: TGCGCCAGCAGCTTGGAGGGACGGACTAATTCACCCCTCCACTTT.

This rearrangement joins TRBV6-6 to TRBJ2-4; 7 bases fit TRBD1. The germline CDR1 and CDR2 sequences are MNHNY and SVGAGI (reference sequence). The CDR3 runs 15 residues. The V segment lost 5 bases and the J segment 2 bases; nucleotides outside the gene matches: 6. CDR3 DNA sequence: TGTGCCAGCAGTCCCGTAAGGGGGCCCAAAAACATTCAGTACTTC. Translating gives CASSPVRGPKNIQYF.

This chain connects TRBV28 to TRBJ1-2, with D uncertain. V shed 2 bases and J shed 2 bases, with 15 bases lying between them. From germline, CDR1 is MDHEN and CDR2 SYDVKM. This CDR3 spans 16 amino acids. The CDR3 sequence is CASSLEVGLVNYGYTF. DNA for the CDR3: TGTGCCAGCAGTTTAGAGGTTGGCCTCGTAAACTATGGCTACACCTTC.

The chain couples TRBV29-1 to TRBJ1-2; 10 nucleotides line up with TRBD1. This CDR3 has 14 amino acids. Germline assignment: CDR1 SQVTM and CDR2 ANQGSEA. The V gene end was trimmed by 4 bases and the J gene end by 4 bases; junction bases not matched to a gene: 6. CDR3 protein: CSVGDRGQLYGYTF. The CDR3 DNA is TGCAGCGTTGGTGACAGGGGGCAGCTCTATGGCTACACCTTC. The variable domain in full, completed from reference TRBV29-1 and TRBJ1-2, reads SAVISQKPSRDICQRGTSLTIQCQVDSQVTMMFWYRQQPGQSLTLIATANQGSEATYESGFVIDKFPISRPNLTFSTLTVSNMSPEDSSIYLCSVGDRGQLYGYTFGSGTRLTVV.

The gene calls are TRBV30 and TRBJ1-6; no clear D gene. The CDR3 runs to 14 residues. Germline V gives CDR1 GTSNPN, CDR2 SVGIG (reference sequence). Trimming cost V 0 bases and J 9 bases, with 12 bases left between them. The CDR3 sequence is CAWSVVGIGSPLHF. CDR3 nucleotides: TGTGCCTGGAGTGTGGTAGGGATCGGTTCACCCCTCCACTTT.

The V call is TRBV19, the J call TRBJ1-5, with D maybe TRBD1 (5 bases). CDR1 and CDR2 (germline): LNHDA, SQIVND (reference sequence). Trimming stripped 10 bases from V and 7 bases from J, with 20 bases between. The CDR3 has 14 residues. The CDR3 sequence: CATGGGGSGQPQHF. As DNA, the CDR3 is TGTGCCACTGGGGGGGGAGGGTCCGGGCAGCCCCAGCATTTT.

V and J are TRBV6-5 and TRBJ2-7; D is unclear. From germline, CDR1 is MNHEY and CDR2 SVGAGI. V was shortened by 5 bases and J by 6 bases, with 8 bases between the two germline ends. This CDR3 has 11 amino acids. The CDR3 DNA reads TGTGCCAGCAGTCAGAGGCGCGAGCAGTACTTC. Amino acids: CASSQRREQYF.

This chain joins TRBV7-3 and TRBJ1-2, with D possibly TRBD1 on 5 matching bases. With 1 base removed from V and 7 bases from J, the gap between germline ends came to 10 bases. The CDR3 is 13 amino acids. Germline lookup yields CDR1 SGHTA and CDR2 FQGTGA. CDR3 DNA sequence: TGTGCCAGCAGCTTAAACCGGGGCGGTGGCTACACCTTC. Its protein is CASSLNRGGGYTF.

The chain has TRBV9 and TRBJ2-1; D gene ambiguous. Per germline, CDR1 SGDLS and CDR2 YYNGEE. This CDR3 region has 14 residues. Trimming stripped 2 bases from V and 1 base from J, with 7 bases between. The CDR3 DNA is TGTGCCAGCAGCGTCATCGGGTCCTACAATGAGCAGTTCTTC. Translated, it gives CASSVIGSYNEQFF.

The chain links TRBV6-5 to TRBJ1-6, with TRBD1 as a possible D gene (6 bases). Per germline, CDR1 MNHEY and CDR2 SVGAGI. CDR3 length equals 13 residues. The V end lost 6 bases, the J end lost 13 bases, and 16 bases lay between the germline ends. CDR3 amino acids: CASRAGVNLPLHF. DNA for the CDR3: TGTGCCAGCAGAGCAGGGGTGAACCTTCCCCTCCACTTT.

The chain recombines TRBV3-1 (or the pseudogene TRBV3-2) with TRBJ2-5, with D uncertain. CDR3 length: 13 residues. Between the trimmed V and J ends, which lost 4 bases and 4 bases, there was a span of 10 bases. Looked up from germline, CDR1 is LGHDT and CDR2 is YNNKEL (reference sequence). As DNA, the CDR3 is TGTGCCAGCAGCCGTCATGGCGGAGAGACCCAGTACTTC. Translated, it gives CASSRHGGETQYF.

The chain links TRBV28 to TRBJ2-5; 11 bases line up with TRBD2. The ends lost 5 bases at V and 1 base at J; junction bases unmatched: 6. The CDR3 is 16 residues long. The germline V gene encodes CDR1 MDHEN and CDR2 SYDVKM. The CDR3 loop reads CASSAPGTSGQETQYF. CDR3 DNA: TGTGCCAGCAGTGCCCCCGGGACTAGCGGCCAAGAGACCCAGTACTTC.

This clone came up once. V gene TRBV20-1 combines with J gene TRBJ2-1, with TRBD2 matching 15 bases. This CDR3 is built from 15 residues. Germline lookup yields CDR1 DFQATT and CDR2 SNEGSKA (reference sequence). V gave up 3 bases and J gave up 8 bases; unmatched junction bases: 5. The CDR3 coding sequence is TGCAGTGCTAGTCTGGGGACTAGCGGGGGGTATGAGCAGTTCTTC. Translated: CSASLGTSGGYEQFF.